What follows describes a single T cell receptor (beta chain). What this receptor recognizes is not known. The record has no base qualities; no much larger clone is one base away. The roughly 39 donors, aged about 6 to 95 years, were systemically healthy Caucasian individuals from Russia. Each donor gave around 9.5 milliliters of peripheral blood, collected into EDTA-treated Vacutainer tubes. Ficoll-Paque density-gradient centrifugation was used to isolate PBMCs, with at least 6.5 million per sample. Trizol reagent was used to extract total RNA from PBMCs, with at least 5 micrograms per sample. For every donor, an aliquot of PBMCs went through flow cytometry to measure the percentages of naive CD45RAhigh/CD27high T cells. The data were obtained in a study of blood T cells in healthy people across ages (dated by TCRdb to between 2014 and 2017). For the wider study: In model experiments, template switching captured roughly one uniquely barcoded TCR beta cDNA molecule for every two T cells. Donors of different ages were randomly distributed across sequencing lanes to avoid experimental bias. Using the same blood draw, the study looked at two additional independent replicas of 1 million unique cDNA reads for two donors, one aged 18 to 30 and the other aged 80 or older. The study measured age-related changes in TCR beta repertoire diversity using deep sequencing normalized with unique cDNA molecular identifiers. Four age groups were formed from the donors: young (average about 15 years), middle-aged (around 40), aged (roughly 56) and long-lived (around 82).

Points the paper makes about the study in general: The percentage of naive T cells measured by flow cytometry correlated strongly with observed TCR beta diversity. As age increased, observed TCR beta diversity per million T cells dropped in a roughly linear way, and a significant reduction was already evident by age about 40. Donor CMV infection status was unknown, potentially confounding age-related changes in expanded clonotypes. Since profiling was done on bulk unsorted PBMCs, naive and antigen-experienced compartments could not be conclusively compared. The long-lived group showed more naive CD4+ T cells, fewer expanded clones and increased TCR diversity than the aged group, suggesting age selection. Estimates of total diversity based on one million sequenced T cells were regarded as lower bounds and as underestimates.

The library was generated by 5' RACE. These reads were obtained on an Illumina HiSeq 2500. A second PCR of roughly 6 to 11 cycles was run with a J-beta primer mix and a sample-barcoded 5' primer. A unique molecular identifier was introduced onto each TCR beta cDNA molecule by a template-switch 5' adaptor carrying 12 random nucleotides. Each sample yielded at least 3 million CDR3-containing paired-end reads. All of the RNA was converted into first-strand cDNA using the Mint cDNA synthesis kit, with a TRBC-specific oligonucleotide serving as the primer. Following uracil-DNA glycosylase treatment, a first 18-cycle PCR with universal primers M1SS and BC2_uni_R was performed on all cDNA. In the paper's pipeline: For normalization, 1 million high-quality reads were randomly selected from each sample, with every read carrying a distinct molecular identifier. Instead of being binned into consensus sequences, reads with shared molecular identifiers were discarded. MiTCR, with a Q25 quality threshold and the strictest error-elimination algorithm, was used for CDR3 identification, clonotype clustering and error correction. A nonparametric unseen species model with Euler transformation was used to estimate lower-bound total TCR beta diversity. The public sequencing data were trimmed at Q25 with fastp and processed into clonotypes with MiXCR by TCRdb, which kept only in-frame beta chains. For every CDR3 protein sequence, its rows merge into one entry that carries the most common genes and DNA. The V and J calls and clone size come from TCRdb's table, not from the authors' own analysis. This sample gives about 2 million distinct CDR3 sequences in total; 40% to 55% of them show up just once. Around 2.1% of the sample lies in the top ten.

The sequence was collected from a woman in her thirties or forties in good health. The specimen sequenced was blood.

This receptor has the CDR3 CASSFASYNEQFF. The nucleotides are TGTGCCAGCAGTTTTGCCAGCTACAATGAGCAGTTCTTC. The sequence joins TRBV28 to TRBJ2-1; the D segment cannot be called with confidence. Trimming removed 3 bases from V and 3 bases from J, leaving 6 bases between the germline ends. Taken from cysteine to phenylalanine, the CDR3 has 13 residues. The kept DNA is CDR3 alone, 39 bases in frame from the first base. CDR1 and CDR2 are read off the germline V gene as MDHEN and SYDVKM.